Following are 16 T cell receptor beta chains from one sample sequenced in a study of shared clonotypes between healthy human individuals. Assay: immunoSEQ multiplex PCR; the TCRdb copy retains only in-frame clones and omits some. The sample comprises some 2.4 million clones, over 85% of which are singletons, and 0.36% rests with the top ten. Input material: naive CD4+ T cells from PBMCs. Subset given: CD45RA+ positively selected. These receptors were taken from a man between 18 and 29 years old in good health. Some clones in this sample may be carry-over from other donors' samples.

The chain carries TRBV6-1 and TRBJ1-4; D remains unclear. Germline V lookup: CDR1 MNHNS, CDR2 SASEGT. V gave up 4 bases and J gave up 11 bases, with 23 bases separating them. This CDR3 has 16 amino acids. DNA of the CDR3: TGTGCCAGCAGTGGTGAGAGGGTACACGATTTAGGGAAACTGTTTTTT. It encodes CASSGERVHDLGKLFF.

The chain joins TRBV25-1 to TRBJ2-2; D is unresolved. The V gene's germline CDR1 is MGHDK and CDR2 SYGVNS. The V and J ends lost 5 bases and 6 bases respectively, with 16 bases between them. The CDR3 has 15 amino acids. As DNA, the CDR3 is TGTGCCAGCAGTTCTGTAAGGTCGGCCGCCGGGGAGCTGTTTTTT. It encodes CASSSVRSAAGELFF.

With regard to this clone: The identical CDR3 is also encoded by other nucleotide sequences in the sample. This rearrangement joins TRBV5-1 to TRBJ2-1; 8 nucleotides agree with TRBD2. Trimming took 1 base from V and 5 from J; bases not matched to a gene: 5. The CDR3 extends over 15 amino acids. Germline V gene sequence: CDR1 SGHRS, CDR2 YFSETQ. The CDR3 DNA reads TGCGCCAGCAGCTTGTTGGCGGGAGGCGACAATGAGCAGTTCTTC. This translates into CASSLLAGGDNEQFF.

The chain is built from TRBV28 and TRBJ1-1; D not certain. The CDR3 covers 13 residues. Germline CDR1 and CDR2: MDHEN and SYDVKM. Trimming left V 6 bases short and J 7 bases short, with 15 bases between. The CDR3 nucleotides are TGTGCCAGCAGAGGATCCTCTCGCATTGAAGCTTTCTTT. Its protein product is CASRGSSRIEAFF.

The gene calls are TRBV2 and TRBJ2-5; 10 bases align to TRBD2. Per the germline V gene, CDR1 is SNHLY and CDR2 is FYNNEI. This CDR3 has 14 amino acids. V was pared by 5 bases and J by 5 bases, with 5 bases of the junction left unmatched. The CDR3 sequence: CASSYTTSGETQYF. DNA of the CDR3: TGTGCCAGCAGTTATACGACTAGCGGGGAGACCCAGTACTTC.

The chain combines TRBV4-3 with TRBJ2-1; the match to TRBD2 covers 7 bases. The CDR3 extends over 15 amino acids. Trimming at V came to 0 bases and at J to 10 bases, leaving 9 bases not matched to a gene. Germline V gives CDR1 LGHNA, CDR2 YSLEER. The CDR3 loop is CASSQDGGVVGEQFF. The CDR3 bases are TGCGCCAGCAGCCAAGATGGGGGGGTAGTGGGCGAGCAGTTCTTC.

The CDR3 reads CASSDKGRGEKLFF. The CDR3 bases are TGTGCCAGCAGCGATAAAGGGAGAGGCGAAAAACTGTTTTTT. The chain links TRBV6-6 to TRBJ1-4; no definite D call. V was trimmed by 6 bases and J by 8 bases, leaving 16 bases between them. The germline gives CDR1 MNHNY, CDR2 SVGAGI (reference sequence). The CDR3 sequence is 14 residues long.

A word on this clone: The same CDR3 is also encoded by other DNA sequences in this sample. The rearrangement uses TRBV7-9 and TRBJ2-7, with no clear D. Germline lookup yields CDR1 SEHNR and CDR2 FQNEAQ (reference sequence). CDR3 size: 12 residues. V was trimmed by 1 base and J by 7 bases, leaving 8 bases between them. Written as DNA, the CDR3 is TGTGCCAGCAGCTTAGTAGTCGGGGAGCAGTACTTC. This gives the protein CASSLVVGEQYF.

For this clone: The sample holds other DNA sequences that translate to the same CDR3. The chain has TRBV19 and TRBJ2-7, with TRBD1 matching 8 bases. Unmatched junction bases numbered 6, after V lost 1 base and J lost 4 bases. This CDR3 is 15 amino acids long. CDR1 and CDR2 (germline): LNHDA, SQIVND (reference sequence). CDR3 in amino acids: CASSIGGQGTYEQYF. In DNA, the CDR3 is TGTGCCAGTAGTATAGGAGGACAGGGAACGTACGAGCAGTACTTC.

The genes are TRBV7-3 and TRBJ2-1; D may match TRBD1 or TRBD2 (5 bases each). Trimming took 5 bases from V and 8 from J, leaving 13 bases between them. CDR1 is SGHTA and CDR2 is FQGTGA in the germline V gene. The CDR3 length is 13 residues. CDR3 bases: TGTGCCAGCAGCCGAACTAGGGGAGATGAGCAGTTCTTC. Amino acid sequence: CASSRTRGDEQFF.

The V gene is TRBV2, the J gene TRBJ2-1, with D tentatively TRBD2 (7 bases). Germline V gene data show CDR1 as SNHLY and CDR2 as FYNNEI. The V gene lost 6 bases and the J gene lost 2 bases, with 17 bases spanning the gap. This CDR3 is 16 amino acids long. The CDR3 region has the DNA TGTGCCAGCAGGGGGGGGGCCGGAACCACCTACAATGAGCAGTTCTTC. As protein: CASRGGAGTTYNEQFF.

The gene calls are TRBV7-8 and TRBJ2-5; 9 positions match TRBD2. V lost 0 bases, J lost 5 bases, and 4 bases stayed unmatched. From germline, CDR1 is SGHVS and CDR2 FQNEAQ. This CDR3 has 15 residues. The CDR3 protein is CASSLAVAGVETQYF. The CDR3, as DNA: TGTGCCAGCAGCTTAGCGGTAGCGGGAGTTGAGACCCAGTACTTC. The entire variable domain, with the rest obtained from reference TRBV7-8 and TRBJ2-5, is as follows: GAGVSQSPRYKVAKRGQDVALRCDPISGHVSLFWYQQALGQGPEFLTYFQNEAQLDKSGLPSDRFFAERPEGSVSTLKIQRTQQEDSAVYLCASSLAVAGVETQYFGPGTRLLVL.

The CDR3 DNA reads TGTGCCAGCAGTTTATCGACGGCCTCGGGGGGCTATGGCTACACCTTC. It specifies CASSLSTASGGYGYTF. The V gene is TRBV27, the J gene TRBJ1-2, with D maybe TRBD1 (5 bases). CDR1 and CDR2 from the germline V gene are MNHEY and SMNVEV (reference sequence). The CDR3 is 16 residues long. Trimming left V 0 bases short and J 4 bases short, with 15 bases between.

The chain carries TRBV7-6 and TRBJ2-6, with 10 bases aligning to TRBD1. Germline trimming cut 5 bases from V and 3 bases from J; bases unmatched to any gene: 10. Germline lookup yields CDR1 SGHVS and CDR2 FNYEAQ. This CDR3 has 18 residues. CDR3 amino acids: CASSARTGGIGGANVLTF. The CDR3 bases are TGTGCCAGCAGCGCCCGGACAGGGGGTATAGGTGGGGCCAACGTCCTGACTTTC.

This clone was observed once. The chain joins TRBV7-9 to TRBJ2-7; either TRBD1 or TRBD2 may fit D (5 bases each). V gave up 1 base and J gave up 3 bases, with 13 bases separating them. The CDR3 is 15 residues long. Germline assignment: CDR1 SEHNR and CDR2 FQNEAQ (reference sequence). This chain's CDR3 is CASSLVGTLDYEQYF. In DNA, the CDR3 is TGTGCCAGCAGCTTAGTAGGGACCCTTGACTACGAGCAGTACTTC.

The chain's CDR3 is CASSFGTEAFF. DNA of the CDR3: TGTGCCAGCAGCTTCGGCACTGAAGCTTTCTTT. The chain recombines TRBV4-2 with TRBJ1-1; the D is unclear. The CDR3 totals 11 residues. Germline V gene sequence: CDR1 LGHNA, CDR2 YNFKEQ. V lost 5 bases and J lost 4, with 5 bases in between.